Listed here are 30 T cell receptor beta chains from one sample, sequenced in a study of T cells in Graves' hyperthyroidism and ophthalmopathy. Amplified regions were TCR beta CDR3 sequences from RNA transcripts. Researchers ran a first-round RT-PCR on the TCR CDR3 using the HTBI primer set. TCRdb passed the multiplex PCR reads through MiXCR, listing each CDR3 protein once. The sample has 500,000 to 600,000 distinct CDR3 sequences, about 45% seen once. Sequencing was done on a sample of peripheral blood or thyroid tissue (not recorded which). Source of these receptors: an adult woman with Graves' disease, either hyperthyroidism or ophthalmopathy (not recorded which).

The chain employs TRBV7-9 and TRBJ2-7; TRBD2 might be the D (6 bases). CDR1 and CDR2 (germline): SEHNR, FQNEAQ (reference sequence). The CDR3 contains 13 residues. Trimming took off 7 bases at V and 3 bases at J, with 13 bases between the two ends. Written as DNA, the CDR3 is TGTGCCAGCACTACTAGCTTTCTCTACGAGCAGTACTTC. It specifies CASTTSFLYEQYF.

In this sample, this clonotype turned up many times. The chain couples TRBV20-1 to TRBJ1-5; no clear D gene. The V gene's germline CDR1 is DFQATT and CDR2 SNEGSKA (reference sequence). Between the trimmed V and J ends, which lost 7 bases and 2 bases, there was a span of 15 bases. The CDR3 extends over 14 amino acids. CDR3 in amino acids: CSVWRTDGNQPQHF. CDR3 nucleotide sequence: TGCAGTGTTTGGCGGACGGATGGCAATCAGCCCCAGCATTTT.

The chain has TRBV29-1 and TRBJ1-4; D is uncertain. V was clipped by 1 base and J by 7 bases, with 7 bases between them. CDR1 is SQVTM and CDR2 is ANQGSEA in the germline V gene. The length of the CDR3 is 12 residues. CDR3 DNA sequence: TGCAGCGTTGAAGGGTGGGGTGAAAAACTGTTTTTT. It yields the protein CSVEGWGEKLFF.

This rearrangement joins TRBV29-1 to TRBJ2-5; D gene uncertain. CDR1 is SQVTM, CDR2 ANQGSEA, per germline. This CDR3 has 12 amino acids. With 8 bases removed from V and 2 bases from J, the gap between germline ends came to 12 bases. The CDR3 loop is CSTGRSQETQYF. As DNA, the CDR3 is TGCAGCACCGGACGTAGTCAAGAGACCCAGTACTTC.

The J gene is TRBJ2-5, the V gene TRBV7-2; tentatively, D is TRBD1 (5 bases). The V and J ends lost 1 base and 6 bases respectively, with 15 bases between them. This CDR3 is 15 amino acids long. Germline CDR1 SGHTA, CDR2 FQGNSA. The CDR3 sequence is CASSLGQGAIQTQYF. CDR3 sequence (DNA): TGTGCCAGCAGCTTAGGACAAGGGGCAATACAGACCCAGTACTTC.

The gene calls are TRBV24-1 and TRBJ1-1; 7 bases align to TRBD1. The germline V gene has CDR1 KGHDR and CDR2 SFDVKD. The CDR3 has 14 residues. After removal of 8 bases from V and 3 bases from J, the junction contained 8 bases not matched to a gene. The CDR3 coding sequence is TGTGCCACCAATACCACCGGGACAGACACTGAAGCTTTCTTT. It specifies CATNTTGTDTEAFF.

The chain has TRBV4-1 and TRBJ1-2; 8 nucleotides agree with TRBD1. This CDR3 region has 16 residues. V shed 2 bases, J shed 4 bases, and the junction held 9 bases outside the gene matches. Germline V gives CDR1 MGHRA, CDR2 YSYEKL. CDR3 in amino acids: CASSQRTGISVYGYTF. CDR3 sequence (DNA): TGCGCCAGCAGCCAAAGGACAGGGATTAGTGTCTATGGCTACACCTTC.

The chain carries TRBV4-2 and TRBJ1-1, with D hard to call. This CDR3 has 14 residues. Germline lookup yields CDR1 LGHNA and CDR2 YNFKEQ. Trimming shortened V by 4 bases and J by 0 bases, and 9 bases separated the two germline ends. In DNA form, the CDR3 reads TGTGCCAGCAGCCCCAGGATTTTGAACACTGAAGCTTTCTTT. This gives the protein CASSPRILNTEAFF.

The rearrangement uses TRBV7-9 and TRBJ2-7, with 9 bases identical to TRBD1. Germline V gene lookup returns CDR1 SEHNR and CDR2 FQNEAQ (reference sequence). The CDR3 sequence is 15 residues long. V trimming: 7 bases; J trimming: 3 bases; junction bases outside the gene matches: 10. In DNA, the CDR3 is TGTGCCAGCACCTTCTCCGGGACAGGGAACTACGAGCAGTACTTC. This encodes CASTFSGTGNYEQYF.

This clonotype came up many times. The chain recombines TRBV6-6 with TRBJ2-5; possibly TRBD2 for D (5 bases). Germline V lookup: CDR1 MNHNY, CDR2 SVGAGI (reference sequence). CDR3 length: 15 residues. Trimming cost V 0 bases and J 0 bases, with 8 bases left between them. CDR3 amino acids: CASSYSEGDQETQYF. CDR3 coding DNA: TGTGCCAGCAGTTACTCTGAGGGCGACCAAGAGACCCAGTACTTC.

The chain is built from TRBV14 and TRBJ2-7; TRBD2 agrees at 9 bases. Trimming took 4 bases from V and 1 from J; bases not matched to a gene: 5. The CDR3 is 15 residues long. CDR1 is SGHDN and CDR2 is FVKESK in the germline V gene. The CDR3 loop reads CASSPLAGRSYEQYF. The CDR3 DNA reads as TGTGCCAGCAGCCCGCTAGCGGGGAGATCCTACGAGCAGTACTTC. The entire variable domain, with the rest obtained from reference TRBV14 and TRBJ2-7, is as follows: EAGVTQFPSHSVIEKGQTVTLRCDPISGHDNLYWYRRVMGKEIKFLLHFVKESKQDESGMPNNRFLAERTGGTYSTLKVQPAELEDSGVYFCASSPLAGRSYEQYFGPGTRLTVT.

This clonotype has just a few counts. The V and J genes are TRBV4-1 and TRBJ2-2; unclear D gene. CDR3 length: 14 residues. The germline V and J ends were trimmed by 1 base and 2 bases, with 5 bases remaining between them. The germline CDR1 and CDR2 sequences are MGHRA and YSYEKL. The CDR3 spells CASSQAGNTGELFF. As DNA, the CDR3 is TGCGCCAGCAGCCAAGCCGGAAACACCGGGGAGCTGTTTTTT.

This CDR3 reads CATFQGQGNSPLHF. For the CDR3, the DNA is TGTGCCACCTTCCAGGGACAGGGTAATTCACCCCTCCACTTT. The gene calls are TRBV28 and TRBJ1-6; TRBD1 aligns across 9 bases. In germline, CDR1 is MDHEN, CDR2 SYDVKM. Unmatched junction bases numbered 7, after V lost 10 bases and J lost 6 bases. CDR3 length equals 14 residues.

This clonotype was observed once. The V gene is TRBV2, the J gene TRBJ1-4; 8 bases match TRBD1. This CDR3 is built from 13 residues. Germline values: CDR1 SNHLY, CDR2 FYNNEI. With V trimmed by 9 bases and J by 8 bases, 8 bases remained unmatched. The CDR3 DNA follows: TGTGCCAGTTCCCGGGACAGGAGCGAAAAACTGTTTTTT. This sequence encodes CASSRDRSEKLFF.

This clonotype was seen ten or more times. The chain joins TRBV7-2 to TRBJ1-2, with D tentatively TRBD1 (5 bases). CDR3 size: 13 residues. CDR1 is SGHTA and CDR2 is FQGNSA in the germline V gene. The V end lost 10 bases, the J end lost 8 bases, and 20 bases lay between the germline ends. CDR3 in DNA: TGTGCCACCCGGCGAGACAGTCCCCTAGGCTACACCTTC. This sequence encodes CATRRDSPLGYTF. Full variable domain (outside the CDR3, taken from reference TRBV7-2 and TRBJ1-2): GAGVSQSPSNKVTEKGKDVELRCDPISGHTALYWYRQSLGQGLEFLIYFQGNSAPDKSGLPSDRFSAERTGGSVSTLTIQRTQQEDSAVYLCATRRDSPLGYTFGSGTRLTVV.

This clonotype was observed at least ten times. The CDR3 protein is CSVNKEGGGYTF. For the CDR3, the DNA is TGCAGCGTTAATAAAGAAGGGGGTGGCTACACCTTC. The chain is built from TRBV29-1 and TRBJ1-2; perhaps TRBD1 as D (6 bases). The germline V gene encodes CDR1 SQVTM and CDR2 ANQGSEA. The CDR3 length is 12 residues. The germline V and J ends were trimmed by 5 bases and 7 bases, with 14 bases remaining between them.

A remark on this clonotype: The junction differs from germline at one of its ends, possibly a read error. The gene calls are TRBV14 and TRBJ1-2; 7 bases agree with TRBD1. This CDR3 region has 15 residues. Germline CDR1 is SGHDN and CDR2 is FVKESK. The CDR3 spells CASSQARQGWYGYTF. The CDR3, as DNA: TGCGCCAGCAGCCAAGCCCGACAGGGATGGTATGGCTACACCTTC.

A few counts support this clonotype. This sequence joins TRBV24-1 and TRBJ1-5; 8 nucleotides align to TRBD1. The trim removed 5 bases at V and 4 bases at J, leaving 9 bases unmatched. CDR1 KGHDR and CDR2 SFDVKD come from the germline V gene. The CDR3 has 16 amino acids. For the CDR3, the DNA is TGTGCCACCAGTGGAGAACCAGGGGGCCCAAATCAGCCCCAGCATTTT. It translates to CATSGEPGGPNQPQHF.

The chain has TRBV7-6 and TRBJ2-5, with 12 bases matching TRBD1. The J segment lost 1 base and the V segment lost 5 bases, leaving 11 bases of the junction unmatched. Germline CDR1 reads SGHVS; CDR2 reads FNYEAQ. CDR3 length: 18 amino acids. The CDR3 is CASSQGTGGAKGQETQYF. CDR3 DNA: TGTGCCAGCAGCCAAGGGACAGGGGGCGCAAAGGGCCAAGAGACCCAGTACTTC.

The rearrangement links TRBV5-1 to TRBJ2-7; 8 bases are a match to TRBD2. The germline V gene has CDR1 SGHRS and CDR2 YFSETQ. The CDR3 is 16 residues long. V was pared by 0 bases and J by 2 bases, with 7 bases of the junction left unmatched. For the CDR3, the DNA is TGCGCCAGCAGCTTGGGGACGGGAGGGCCGGCCTACGAGCAGTACTTC. Translation: CASSLGTGGPAYEQYF.

This clonotype occurred a few times. The chain combines TRBV12-3 or TRBV12-4 with TRBJ1-6; D unclear. This CDR3 contains 12 residues. Trimming pared 7 bases from V and 9 bases from J, leaving 10 bases between. CDR3 protein: CASNSPPSPLHF. As DNA, the CDR3 is TGTGCCAGCAACTCCCCCCCTTCACCCCTCCACTTT.

The CDR3 spells CASTPGGTGVTQYF. DNA of the CDR3: TGTGCCAGCACCCCGGGGGGGACAGGGGTAACCCAGTACTTC. The genes are TRBV2 and TRBJ2-5, with 10 bases fitting TRBD1. Unmatched junction bases numbered 10, after V lost 7 bases and J lost 8 bases. In germline, CDR1 is SNHLY, CDR2 FYNNEI. The CDR3 has 14 amino acids.

This clonotype was seen ten or more times. The chain has TRBV29-1 and TRBJ1-1, with D unresolved. In germline, CDR1 is SQVTM, CDR2 ANQGSEA. Trimming took off 7 bases at V and 5 bases at J, with 11 bases between the two ends. CDR3 length: 11 amino acids. CDR3 coding DNA: TGCAGCGATTCCGGCCCAACTGAAGCTTTCTTT. Its protein product is CSDSGPTEAFF.

The V gene is TRBV2, the J gene TRBJ2-1, with D maybe TRBD2 (6 bases). V lost 7 bases and J lost 0, with 13 bases in between. The germline CDR1 and CDR2 sequences are SNHLY and FYNNEI. The CDR3 spans 15 residues. The CDR3 sequence: CASTRGLYSYNEQFF. The DNA of the CDR3 is TGTGCCAGCACCCGAGGACTATACTCCTACAATGAGCAGTTCTTC. The complete variable domain, with remaining parts taken from reference TRBV2 and TRBJ2-1, reads EPEVTQTPSHQVTQMGQEVILRCVPISNHLYFYWYRQILGQKVEFLVSFYNNEISEKSEIFDDQFSVERPDGSNFTLKIRSTKLEDSAMYFCASTRGLYSYNEQFFGPGTRLTVL.

This clonotype was counted ten times or more. This chain joins TRBV27 and TRBJ1-6; 7 nucleotides align to TRBD1. The germline V gene has CDR1 MNHEY and CDR2 SMNVEV (reference sequence). The CDR3 runs to 15 residues. After removal of 5 bases from V and 4 bases from J, the junction contained 5 bases not matched to a gene. CDR3 amino acids: CASSADRSYNSPLHF. The DNA of the CDR3 is TGTGCCAGCAGTGCGGACAGGTCGTATAATTCACCCCTCCACTTT.

This clonotype was detected ten times or more. V gene TRBV10-3 combines with J gene TRBJ2-7; D gene ambiguous. Germline V gene sequence: CDR1 ENHRY, CDR2 SYGVKD. The CDR3 is 13 amino acids. V was trimmed by 0 bases and J by 6 bases, leaving 9 bases between them. The CDR3: CAISESVSLEQYF. The CDR3 DNA is TGTGCCATCAGTGAGTCTGTGAGTCTCGAGCAGTACTTC.

The genes are TRBV7-2 and TRBJ1-6; 7 bases align to TRBD1. V lost 5 bases and J lost 4; bases outside the gene matches: 17. The CDR3 spans 19 residues. Per germline, CDR1 SGHTA and CDR2 FQGNSA. CDR3 loop: CASSRRDSLPGGYNSPLHF. In DNA form, the CDR3 reads TGTGCCAGCAGCCGCCGGGACAGCCTTCCCGGGGGGTATAATTCACCCCTCCACTTT.

The J gene is TRBJ1-2, the V gene TRBV10-3, with no clear D. V dropped 0 bases and J dropped 0 bases, with 17 bases sitting between them. Germline CDR1 ENHRY, CDR2 SYGVKD. This CDR3 contains 18 residues. CDR3 in amino acids: CAISESTAWHSSNYGYTF. The CDR3 DNA sequence: TGTGCCATCAGTGAGTCGACTGCCTGGCACAGTTCTAACTATGGCTACACCTTC.

The chain combines TRBV29-1 with TRBJ2-5; 7 nucleotides agree with TRBD2. Germline V gene data show CDR1 as SQVTM and CDR2 as ANQGSEA. The CDR3 loop spans 15 amino acids. Trimming removed 3 bases from V and 4 bases from J; junction bases left unmatched: 11. CDR3 residues: CSVDGLAGEGETQYF. CDR3 sequence (DNA): TGCAGCGTTGACGGCTTGGCGGGAGAGGGAGAGACCCAGTACTTC.

This clonotype was found many times. The rearrangement links TRBV7-2 to TRBJ1-6; 7 bases are shared with TRBD1. The CDR3 contains 17 residues. CDR1 is SGHTA, CDR2 FQGNSA, per germline. Trimming cost V 9 bases and J 8 bases; bases outside gene matches: 19. This chain's CDR3 is CASLTSPGQANYSPLHF. CDR3 nucleotides: TGTGCCAGTCTCACATCCCCTGGACAGGCGAACTATTCACCCCTCCACTTT.